What follows is one T cell receptor (beta chain) and its context. This CDR3 is 15 amino acids long. The trim removed 8 bases at V and 2 bases at J, leaving 9 bases unmatched. Germline V lookup: CDR1 SNHLY, CDR2 FYNNEI. This entry belongs to a study of T cells in Graves' hyperthyroidism and ophthalmopathy. The overall study: Peripheral blood was collected at initial diagnosis, before any treatment.

The source material, RNA transcripts, was used to amplify TCR beta CDR3 regions. HTBI primers were the set used in a first-round RT-PCR of the TCR CDR3. TCRdb fed the multiplex PCR reads into MiXCR, producing one record per CDR3 protein. The table records 750,000 to 900,000 distinct CDR3 sequences, 38% of them present only once. Sequenced sample: blood. The genes are TRBV2 and TRBJ2-7; 10 bases are shared with TRBD2. The sequence was obtained from a young man with Graves' hyperthyroidism. CDR3 DNA: TGTGCCAGCTCTGGGGCTAGCGGGGGTACCTACGAGCAGTACTTC. Translation gives CASSGASGGTYEQYF.